This T cell receptor beta chain was obtained from a study of persistence of HIV-infected CD4 T cells. At the level of the study: Anti-CD3/anti-CD28 stimulation activated a higher proportion of cells than antigen stimulation, with lower memory fraction. General study results and limits: CMV- and Gag-responding cells had lower TCRbeta richness than CD3/CD28-responding cells.

About this clone: Its specificity is unknown.

The libraries were made with immunoSEQ version 4 in survey mode. Data came from immunoSEQ multiplex PCR; TCRdb stores just in-frame clones and leaves some out. The table has 35,000 to 55,000 clones, roughly 90% seen once. This nonspecific control used anti-CD3/anti-CD28 bead stimulation of CD4+ T cells. Responding CD4+ T cells were sorted by upregulation of both CD40 ligand and CD69. For at least 4 years, plasma HIV-1 RNA was undetectable (<50 copies/mL). The TCR sequence derives from an adult woman with HIV who was CMV-seropositive. The source material was CD4+ T cells sorted from PBMCs after roughly 17-hour stimulation, sampled from a patient who received antiretroviral therapy.

CDR3 nucleotide sequence: TGCGCCAGCACCGCTGCTAGCGGATACACAGATACGCAGTATTTT. It encodes CASTAASGYTDTQYF. This chain connects TRBV10-2 to TRBJ2-3; TRBD2 matches at 7 bases. Germline V gene lookup returns CDR1 WSHSY and CDR2 SAAADI. V was clipped by 7 bases and J by 2 bases; unmatched bases: 9. The CDR3 loop spans 15 amino acids.